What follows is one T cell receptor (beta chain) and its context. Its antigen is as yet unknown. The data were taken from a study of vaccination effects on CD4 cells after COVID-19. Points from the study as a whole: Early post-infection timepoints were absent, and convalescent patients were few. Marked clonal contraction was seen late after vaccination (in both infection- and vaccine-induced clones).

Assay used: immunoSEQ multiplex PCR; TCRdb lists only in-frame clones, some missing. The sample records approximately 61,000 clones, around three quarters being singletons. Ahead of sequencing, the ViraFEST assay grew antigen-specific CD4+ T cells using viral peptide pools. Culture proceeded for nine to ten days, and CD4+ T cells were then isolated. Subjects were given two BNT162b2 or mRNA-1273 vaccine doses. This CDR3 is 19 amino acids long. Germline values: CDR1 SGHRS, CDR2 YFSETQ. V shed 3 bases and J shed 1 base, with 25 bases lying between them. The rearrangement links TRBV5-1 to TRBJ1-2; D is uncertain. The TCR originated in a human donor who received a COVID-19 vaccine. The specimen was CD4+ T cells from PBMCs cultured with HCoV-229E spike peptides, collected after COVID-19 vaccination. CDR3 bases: TGCGCCAGCAGCTCCAACTTGGTGGCTATATTATTCTATAACTATGGCTACACCTTC. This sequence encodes CASSSNLVAILFYNYGYTF.